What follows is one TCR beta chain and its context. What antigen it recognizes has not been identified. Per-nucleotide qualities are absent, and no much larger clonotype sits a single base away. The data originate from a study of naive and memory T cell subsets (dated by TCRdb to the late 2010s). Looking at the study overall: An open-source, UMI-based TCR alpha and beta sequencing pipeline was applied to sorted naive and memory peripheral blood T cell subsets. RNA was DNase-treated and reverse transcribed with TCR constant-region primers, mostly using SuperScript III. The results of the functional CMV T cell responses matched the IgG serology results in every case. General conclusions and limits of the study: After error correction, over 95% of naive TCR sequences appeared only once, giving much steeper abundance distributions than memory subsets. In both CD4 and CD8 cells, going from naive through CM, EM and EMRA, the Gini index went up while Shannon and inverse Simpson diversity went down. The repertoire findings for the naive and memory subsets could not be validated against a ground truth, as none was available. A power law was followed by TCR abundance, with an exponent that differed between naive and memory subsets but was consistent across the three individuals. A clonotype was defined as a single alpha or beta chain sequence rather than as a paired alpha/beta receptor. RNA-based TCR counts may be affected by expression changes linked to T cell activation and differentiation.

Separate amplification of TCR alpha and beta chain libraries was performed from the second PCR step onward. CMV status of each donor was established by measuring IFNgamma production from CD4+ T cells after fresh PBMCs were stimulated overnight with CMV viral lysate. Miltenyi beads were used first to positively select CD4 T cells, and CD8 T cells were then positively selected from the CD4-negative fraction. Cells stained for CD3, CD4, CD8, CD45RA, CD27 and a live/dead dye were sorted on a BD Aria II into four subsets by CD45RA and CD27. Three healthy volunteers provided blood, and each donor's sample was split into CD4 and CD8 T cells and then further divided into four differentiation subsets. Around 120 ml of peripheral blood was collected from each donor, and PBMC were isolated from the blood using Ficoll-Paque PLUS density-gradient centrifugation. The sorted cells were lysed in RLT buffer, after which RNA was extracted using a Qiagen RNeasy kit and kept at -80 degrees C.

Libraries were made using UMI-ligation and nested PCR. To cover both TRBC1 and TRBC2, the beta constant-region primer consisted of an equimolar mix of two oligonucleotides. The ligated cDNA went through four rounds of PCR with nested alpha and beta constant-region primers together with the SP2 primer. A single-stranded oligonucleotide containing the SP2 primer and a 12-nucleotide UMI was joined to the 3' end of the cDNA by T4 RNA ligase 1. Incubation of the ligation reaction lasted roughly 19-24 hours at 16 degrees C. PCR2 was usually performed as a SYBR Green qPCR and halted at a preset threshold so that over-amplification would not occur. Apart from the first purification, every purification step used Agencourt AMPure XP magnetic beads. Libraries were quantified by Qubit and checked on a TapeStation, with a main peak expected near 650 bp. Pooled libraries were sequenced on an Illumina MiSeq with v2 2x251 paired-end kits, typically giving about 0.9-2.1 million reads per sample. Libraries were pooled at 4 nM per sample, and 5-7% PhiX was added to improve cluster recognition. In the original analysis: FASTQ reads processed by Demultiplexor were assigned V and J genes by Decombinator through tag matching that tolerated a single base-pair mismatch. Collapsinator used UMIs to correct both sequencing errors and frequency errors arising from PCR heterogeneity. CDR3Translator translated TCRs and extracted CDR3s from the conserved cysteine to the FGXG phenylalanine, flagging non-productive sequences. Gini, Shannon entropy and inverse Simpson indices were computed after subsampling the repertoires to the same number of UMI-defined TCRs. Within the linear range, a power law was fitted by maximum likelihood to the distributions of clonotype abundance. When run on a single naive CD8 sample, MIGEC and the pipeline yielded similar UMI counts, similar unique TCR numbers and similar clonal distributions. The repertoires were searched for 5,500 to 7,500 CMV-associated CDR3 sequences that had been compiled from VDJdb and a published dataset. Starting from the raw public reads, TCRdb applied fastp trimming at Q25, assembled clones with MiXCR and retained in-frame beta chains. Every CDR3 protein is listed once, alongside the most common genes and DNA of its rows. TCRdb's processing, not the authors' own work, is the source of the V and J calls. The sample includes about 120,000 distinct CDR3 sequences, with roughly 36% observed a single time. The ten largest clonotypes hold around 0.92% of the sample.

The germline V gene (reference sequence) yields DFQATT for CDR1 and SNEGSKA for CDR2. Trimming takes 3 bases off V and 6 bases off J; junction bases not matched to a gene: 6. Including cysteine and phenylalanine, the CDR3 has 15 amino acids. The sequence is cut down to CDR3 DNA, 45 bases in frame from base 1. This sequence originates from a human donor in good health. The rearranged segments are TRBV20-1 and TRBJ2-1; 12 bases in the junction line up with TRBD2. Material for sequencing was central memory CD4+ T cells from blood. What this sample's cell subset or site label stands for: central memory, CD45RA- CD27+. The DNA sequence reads TGCAGTGCTAGTCCGACTAGCGGGAGACCCAATGAGCAGTTCTTC. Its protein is CSASPTSGRPNEQFF.